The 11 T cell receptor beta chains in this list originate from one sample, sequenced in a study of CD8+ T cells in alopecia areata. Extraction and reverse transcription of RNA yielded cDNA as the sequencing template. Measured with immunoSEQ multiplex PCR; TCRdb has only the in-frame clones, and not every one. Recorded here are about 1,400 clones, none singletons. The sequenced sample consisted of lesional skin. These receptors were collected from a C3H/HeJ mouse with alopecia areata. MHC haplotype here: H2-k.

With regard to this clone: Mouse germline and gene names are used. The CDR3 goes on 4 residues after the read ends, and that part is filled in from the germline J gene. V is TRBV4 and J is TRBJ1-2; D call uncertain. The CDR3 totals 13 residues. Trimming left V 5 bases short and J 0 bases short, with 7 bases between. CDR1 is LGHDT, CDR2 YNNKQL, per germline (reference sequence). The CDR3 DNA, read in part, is TGTGCCAGCAGCCTGGGAGCAAACTCC. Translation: CASSLGANS. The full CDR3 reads CASSLGANSDYTF.

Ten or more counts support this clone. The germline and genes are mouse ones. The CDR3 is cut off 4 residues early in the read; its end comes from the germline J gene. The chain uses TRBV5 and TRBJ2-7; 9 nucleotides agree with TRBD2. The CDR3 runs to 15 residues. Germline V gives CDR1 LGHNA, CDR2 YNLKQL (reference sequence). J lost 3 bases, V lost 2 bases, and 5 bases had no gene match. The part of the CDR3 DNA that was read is TGTGCCAGCAGCCAAAAAGACTGGGGGCTCTAT. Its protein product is CASSQKDWGLY. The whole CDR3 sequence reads CASSQKDWGLYEQYF.

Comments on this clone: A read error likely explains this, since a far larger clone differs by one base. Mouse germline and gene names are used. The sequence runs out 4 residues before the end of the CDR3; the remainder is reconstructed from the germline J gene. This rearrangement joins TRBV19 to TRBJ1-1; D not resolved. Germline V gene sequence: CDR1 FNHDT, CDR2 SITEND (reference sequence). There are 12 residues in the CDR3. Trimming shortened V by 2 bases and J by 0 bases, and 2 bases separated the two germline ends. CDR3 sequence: CASSMANTEVFF. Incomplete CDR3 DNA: TGTGCCAGCAGTATGGCAAACACA.

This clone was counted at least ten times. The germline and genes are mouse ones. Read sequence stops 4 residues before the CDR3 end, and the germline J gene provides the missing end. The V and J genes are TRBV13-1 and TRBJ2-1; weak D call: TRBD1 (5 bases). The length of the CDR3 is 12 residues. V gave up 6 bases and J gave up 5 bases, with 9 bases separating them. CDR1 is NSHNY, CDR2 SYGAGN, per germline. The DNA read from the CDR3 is TGTGCCAGCACAGGGAGGGATGCT. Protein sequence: CASTGRDA. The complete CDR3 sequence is CASTGRDAEQFF.

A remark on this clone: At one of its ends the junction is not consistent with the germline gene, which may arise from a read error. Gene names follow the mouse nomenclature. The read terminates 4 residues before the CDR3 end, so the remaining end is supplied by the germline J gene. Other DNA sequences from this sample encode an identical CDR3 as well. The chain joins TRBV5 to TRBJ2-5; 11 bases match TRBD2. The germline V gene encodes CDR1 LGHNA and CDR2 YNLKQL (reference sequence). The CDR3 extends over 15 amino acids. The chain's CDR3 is CASSQRLGGQDTQYF. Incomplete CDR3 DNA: TGCGCCAGCAGCCAACGACTGGGGGGGCAAGAC.

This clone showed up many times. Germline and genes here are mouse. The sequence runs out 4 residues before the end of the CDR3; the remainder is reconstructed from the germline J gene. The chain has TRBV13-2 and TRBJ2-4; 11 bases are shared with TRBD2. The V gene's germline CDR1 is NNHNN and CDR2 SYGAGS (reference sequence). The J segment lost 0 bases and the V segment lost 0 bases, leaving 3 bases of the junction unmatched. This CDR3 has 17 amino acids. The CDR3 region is CASGDETGGGSQNTLYF. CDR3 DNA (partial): TGTGCCAGCGGTGATGAGACTGGGGGGGGTAGTCAAAAC.

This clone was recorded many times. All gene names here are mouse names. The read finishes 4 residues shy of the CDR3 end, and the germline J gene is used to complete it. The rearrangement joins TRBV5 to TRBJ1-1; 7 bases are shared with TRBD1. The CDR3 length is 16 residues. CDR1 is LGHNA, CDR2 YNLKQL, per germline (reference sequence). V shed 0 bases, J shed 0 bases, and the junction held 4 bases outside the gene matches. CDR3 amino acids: CASSQEGGGANTEVFF. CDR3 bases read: TGTGCCAGCAGCCAAGAAGGAGGGGGCGCAAACACA.

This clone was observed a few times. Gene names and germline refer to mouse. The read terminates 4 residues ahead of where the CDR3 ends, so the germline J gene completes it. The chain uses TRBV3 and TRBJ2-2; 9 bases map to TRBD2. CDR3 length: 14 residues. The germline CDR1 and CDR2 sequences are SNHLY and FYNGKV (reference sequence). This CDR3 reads CASSLDWGLGQLYF. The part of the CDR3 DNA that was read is TGTGCCAGCAGCTTGGACTGGGGTCTCGGG.

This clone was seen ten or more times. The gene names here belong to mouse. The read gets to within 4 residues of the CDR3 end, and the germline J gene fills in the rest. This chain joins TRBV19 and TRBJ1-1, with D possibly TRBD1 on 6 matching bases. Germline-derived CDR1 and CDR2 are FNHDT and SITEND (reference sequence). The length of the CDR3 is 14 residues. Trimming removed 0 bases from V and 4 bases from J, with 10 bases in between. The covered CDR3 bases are TGTGCCAGCAGTATAGGGGGGGCTGCCACA. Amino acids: CASSIGGAAT. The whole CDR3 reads CASSIGGAATEVFF.

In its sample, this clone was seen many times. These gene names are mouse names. CDR3 bases read: TGTGCCTGGAGTCTACCTGGGGGGCCCGGG. Protein product: CAWSLPGGPG. The full CDR3 protein is CAWSLPGGPGQLYF. The chain has TRBV31 and TRBJ2-2; 8 bases map to TRBD2. Sequencing ends 4 residues short of the CDR3 end; the germline J gene provides the rest. The germline V gene has CDR1 GKSSPN and CDR2 SITVG. After removal of 0 bases from V and 6 bases from J, the junction contained 3 bases not matched to a gene. The CDR3 sequence is 14 residues long.

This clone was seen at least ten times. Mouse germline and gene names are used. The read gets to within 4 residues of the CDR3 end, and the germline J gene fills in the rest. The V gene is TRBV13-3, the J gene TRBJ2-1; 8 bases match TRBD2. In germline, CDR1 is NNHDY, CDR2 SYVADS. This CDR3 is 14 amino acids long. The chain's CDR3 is CASSIPGGRAEQFF. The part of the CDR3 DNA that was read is TGTGCCAGCAGTATTCCGGGGGGGCGGGCT.